This T cell receptor beta chain stems from a study of human T cells and chemical hapten exposure. Study overall: Throughout the approximately 26-week study, diphenylcyclopropenone was applied weekly to the patients' scalps. Mostly female patients had alopecia areata, totalis or universalis.

For the library, individual cDNA molecules each received unique molecular identifiers. TCRdb recomputed calls from the RACE reads with MiXCR, one row per CDR3 protein. The sample yields about 340,000 distinct CDR3 sequences, under 9% seen once. As for time point: patch test 1, 2 weeks after DPC sensitization. Treatment of the sample: therapeutic diphenylcyclopropenone sensitization with weekly scalp DPC. This clonotype has ten or more counts. The starting material was whole blood, obtained in connection with sensitization to the hapten diphenylcyclopropenone (DPC). The receptor's source is a woman younger than 30 with alopecia areata. Some clones in this sample may be carry-over from other donors' samples.

In DNA, the CDR3 is TGTGCCAGCAGTTTAGGGTACACGAACACTGAAGCTTTCTTT. Protein sequence: CASSLGYTNTEAFF. This rearrangement joins TRBV12-3 or TRBV12-4 to TRBJ1-1; no clear D. The CDR3 contains 14 residues. V lost 1 base, J lost 1 base, and 7 bases lay in between.